This T cell receptor beta chain was profiled in a study of control samples from healthy donors and cancer patients. This CDR3 comprises 14 residues. Trimming pared 3 bases from V and 4 bases from J, leaving 11 bases between. Germline V lookup: CDR1 SGDLS, CDR2 YYNGEE. Method: immunoSEQ multiplex PCR; TCRdb's copy keeps in-frame clones and lacks some. The sample includes fewer than 200,000 clones, about 94% of them seen just once. Sequenced sample: blood. This TCR was recovered from a woman in her fifties or sixties in good health. The gene calls are TRBV9 and TRBJ1-5; D not resolved. CDR3 amino acids: CASSGEVGNQPQHF. In nucleotides, the CDR3 is TGTGCCAGCAGCGGGGAGGTCGGAAATCAGCCCCAGCATTTT.